The present entry profiles one T cell receptor beta chain with its context. This entry is derived from a study of T cells expressing NK-cell markers. Each CDR3 protein gets one entry in TCRdb, which reprocessed the 5' RACE reads and gives no DNA. The sample holds roughly 450,000 distinct CDR3 sequences. This CDR3 is 15 amino acids long. Germline-derived CDR1 and CDR2 are SGHAT and FQNNGV. This sequence originates from a woman aged 50 to 60 in good health. The V and J genes are TRBV11-2 and TRBJ2-1; TCRdb's D gene call, TRBD1, goes unchecked for lack of DNA. Sequencing input: blood T cells: a sorted CD56 or NKG2C T cell subset, CD4+ or CD8+ T cells, or bulk PBMC T cells (not recorded which). The CDR3 sequence is CASSLEGRSNNEQFF.